This section outlines one TCR beta chain sequence together with its context. It lacks a known antigen. No per-base quality is available; no much larger clone lies one base away. The data belong to a study of blood T cell repertoires in COVID-19 (dated by TCRdb to the early 2020s). With regard to the full study: Samples covering the acute and convalescent phases of COVID-19 were provided by collaborators in the United States, Italy and Spain. Where HLA class I and class II types were available, the types were taken from metadata supplied by the sample provider, not from assay-based typing. Samples came from the ongoing ImmuneRACE study (first 160 participants) plus 1,254 subjects from 6 global collaborators. Nearly every sample came with metadata listing a de-identified subject ID, COVID-19 status, age in years and sex. Subjects who had been exposed to COVID-19, were actively infected with it, or had recovered from it provided the deeply sampled blood TCRbeta repertoires that made up the dataset. The repertoires were released in a freely available public database meant as a resource for research on the immune response to SARS-CoV-2. The prospective study material was composed of cDNA or gDNA derived from T cells, B-cell-depleted T cells, or PBMCs. Study-wide conclusions, independent of this receptor: The quantity of clinical and demographic metadata differed by source and by participant and was supplied without curation.

Whole blood was collected in K2EDTA tubes by collaborating institutions according to the institutions' own protocols. For TCRbeta analysis, collaborators shipped samples in one of three forms: frozen whole blood, isolated PBMCs, or DNA extracted from either of those sample types. The immunoSEQ Assay, a bias-controlled multiplex PCR, was used to amplify TCRbeta CDR3 regions from genomic DNA. As for the authors' bioinformatics: Within the assay, amplification of reference gene primers was used to estimate how many nucleated cells each sample contained. Sequence reads were collapsed and filtered to measure the absolute abundance of every unique TCRbeta CDR3 rearrangement. For each sample, productive Simpson clonality was calculated as the square root of Simpson's diversity index over productive rearrangements. Sourced from immuneACCESS, this table was stored by TCRdb with only in-frame sequences that have V and J called. A share of the clones is absent; for the studies checked, an unresolved V gene accounts for under half, and the remainder has no known explanation. That table supplies the V and J calls and clone size; D and trimming were determined from the DNA. Present in this sample are 35,000 to 50,000 clones, about three quarters of which were seen just once. Roughly 8.7% of the sample is held by the ten biggest clonotypes.

In the germline V gene, CDR1 corresponds to SGHTA and CDR2 to FQGNSA. V and J lose 1 base and 4 bases, and a span of 13 bases separates them. The CDR3 sequence holds 15 residues, the cysteine and phenylalanine included. The only DNA kept is the CDR3, 45 bases in frame from the first base. The sequence is built from TRBV7-2 and TRBJ2-5; a tentative D call is TRBD1 (5 bases match). The receptor was derived from an older man with active or convalescent COVID-19. Sequenced input: peripheral blood. The nucleotides are TGTGCCAGCAGCTTAGTTGGTTCAGGGTCAGAGACCCAGTACTTC. Translated, it gives CASSLVGSGSETQYF.